The 16 T cell receptor beta chains in this list originate from one sample, sequenced in a study of radiation and T cells in renal cell carcinoma. Time point noted: blood 2 weeks post-SBRT. Treatment described: 15 Gy SBRT to primary tumor, nephrectomy 4 weeks later. TCRdb's copy holds only in-frame clones and misses some; the assay was immunoSEQ multiplex PCR. The sample has more than 20,000 clones, 81% seen once. The sample consisted of blood, taken from a patient whose treatment included radiotherapy and nephrectomy. The source is a man in his 60s with renal cell carcinoma.

Worth noting for this clone: An end of the junction does not agree with germline; a read error may underlie this. The rearrangement links TRBV5-4 to TRBJ2-2; 8 bases are shared with TRBD2. The length of the CDR3 is 17 residues. Germline-derived CDR1 and CDR2 are SGHNT and YYREEE (reference sequence). The CDR3 sequence: CASSKGLSAGGTGELFF. The CDR3 nucleotides read TGCGCCAGCAGCAAGGGTTTATCGGCGGGAGGCACCGGGGAGCTGTTTTTT.

This clone appeared a few times. This rearrangement joins TRBV27 to TRBJ1-5; no clear D. Looked up from germline, CDR1 is MNHEY and CDR2 is SMNVEV (reference sequence). This CDR3 has 14 amino acids. Trimming pared 2 bases from V and 4 bases from J, leaving 9 bases between. Here the CDR3 DNA reads TGTGCCAGCAGTTTACGCCCGGGGAATCAGCCCCAGCATTTT. It translates to CASSLRPGNQPQHF.

The chain recombines TRBV7-2 with TRBJ2-7, with 9 bases fitting TRBD1. The CDR3 is 15 residues long. After removal of 3 bases from V and 5 bases from J, the junction contained 8 bases not matched to a gene. Looked up from germline, CDR1 is SGHTA and CDR2 is FQGNSA. CDR3 DNA sequence: TGTGCCAGCAGCTTCGGGGGACAGGGCACCGACGAGCAGTACTTC. As protein: CASSFGGQGTDEQYF.

The rearrangement links TRBV2 to TRBJ1-5, with 8 nucleotides matching TRBD1. With V trimmed by 8 bases and J by 2 bases, 8 bases remained unmatched. CDR3 length: 15 amino acids. Germline V gene data show CDR1 as SNHLY and CDR2 as FYNNEI. CDR3 residues: CASRSRGLGNQPQHF. In DNA, the CDR3 is TGTGCCAGCCGGTCCAGGGGGCTGGGCAATCAGCCCCAGCATTTT.

The chain uses TRBV5-1 and TRBJ1-6; D gene uncertain. CDR1 and CDR2 (germline): SGHRS, YFSETQ. V was shortened by 2 bases and J by 0 bases, with 18 bases between the two germline ends. The CDR3 is made up of 19 amino acids. CDR3 residues: CASSLRPAGKSSYNSPLHF. CDR3 nucleotides: TGCGCCAGCAGCTTACGACCGGCGGGGAAAAGCTCCTATAATTCACCCCTCCACTTT. The whole variable domain, filled in from reference TRBV5-1 and TRBJ1-6, reads KAGVTQTPRYLIKTRGQQVTLSCSPISGHRSVSWYQQTPGQGLQFLFEYFSETQRNKGNFPGRFSGRQFSNSRSEMNVSTLELGDSALYLCASSLRPAGKSSYNSPLHFGNGTRLTVT.

V gene TRBV5-5 combines with J gene TRBJ2-7; weak D call: TRBD1 (6 bases). Germline lookup yields CDR1 SGHKS and CDR2 YYEKEE (reference sequence). The CDR3 runs 15 residues. V lost 0 bases and J 2 bases, leaving 12 bases between the germline ends. The CDR3 DNA reads TGTGCCAGCAGCTTGGCTGGACAGACTACCTACGAGCAGTACTTC. Amino acid sequence: CASSLAGQTTYEQYF.

The chain uses TRBV15 and TRBJ2-1; 7 positions agree with TRBD1. Germline CDR1 reads LNHNV; CDR2 reads YYDKDF (reference sequence). The CDR3 extends over 13 amino acids. V shed 7 bases and J 8 bases; nucleotides not matched to a gene: 8. The CDR3 DNA is TGTGCCACCAAGGGGGCGGCCGTTGATGAGCAGTTCTTC. This encodes CATKGAAVDEQFF.

The chain uses TRBV9 and TRBJ2-1, with D tentatively TRBD2 (6 bases). The CDR3 has 16 residues. Germline assignment: CDR1 SGDLS and CDR2 YYNGEE. V was cut by 3 bases and J by 0 bases, with 13 bases left in between. In DNA form, the CDR3 reads TGTGCCAGCAGCGATCATAGCGGTACCTCCTACAATGAGCAGTTCTTC. This codes for CASSDHSGTSYNEQFF.

V usage is TRBV6-5 and J usage is TRBJ2-1; D possibly uses TRBD1 or TRBD2 (6 bases each). The CDR3 is 15 amino acids. The ends were cut back, 6 bases at V and 0 bases at J, with 12 bases in the middle. Per the germline V gene, CDR1 is MNHEY and CDR2 is SVGAGI. The CDR3 DNA reads TGTGCCAGCAGACAGGGACTTCTCTCCTACAATGAGCAGTTCTTC. Translation: CASRQGLLSYNEQFF.

In its sample, this clone was seen a few times. The chain links TRBV7-2 to TRBJ1-5; unclear D gene. Trimming removed 6 bases from V and 5 bases from J, with 8 bases in between. The germline CDR1 and CDR2 sequences are SGHTA and FQGNSA. This CDR3 is built from 12 residues. The CDR3 DNA sequence: TGTGCCAGCAGTTCCACGGATCAGCCCCAGCATTTT. It translates to CASSSTDQPQHF.

V is TRBV5-4 and J is TRBJ2-5, with D possibly being TRBD2 (5 bases). In germline, CDR1 is SGHNT, CDR2 YYREEE (reference sequence). The V end was cut by 2 bases, the J end by 4 bases, with 12 bases between. The CDR3 covers 14 residues. The CDR3 loop reads CASSFPGVPETQYF. The CDR3 DNA sequence: TGTGCCAGCAGCTTTCCCGGGGTCCCAGAGACCCAGTACTTC.

Of note for this clone: This may come from a read error, since a much larger clone is one base off. The chain links TRBV12-2 to TRBJ1-4. TRBV12-2 is a recognized pseudogene. The CDR3 covers 13 residues. CDR3 in DNA: TGTGCAAGTCGCTTCAAGGATGAAGAAAAACTGTTTTTT. Translated: CASRFKDEEKLFF.

This clone was observed a handful of times. One end of the junction varies from germline; a read error may be responsible. This chain uses TRBV7-7 with TRBJ1-5; 8 nucleotides align to TRBD1. This CDR3 comprises 13 residues. From germline, CDR1 is SSHAT and CDR2 FNYEAQ (reference sequence). The CDR3: CASSLDRAQPQHF. CDR3 nucleotides: TGTGCTAGCAGCTTGGACAGGGCCCAGCCCCAGCATTTT.

The rearrangement uses TRBV11-3 and TRBJ2-3; 8 bases are a match to TRBD2. Germline CDR1 is SGHNT and CDR2 is YENEEA. The V segment lost 4 bases and the J segment 3 bases; nucleotides outside the gene matches: 6. The CDR3 has 15 residues. CDR3 sequence: CASSSSGSRTDTQYF. CDR3 DNA: TGTGCCAGCAGCTCCAGCGGGAGTCGGACAGATACGCAGTATTTT.

This clone appeared a few times. The gene calls are TRBV5-8 and TRBJ1-1; D possibly corresponds to TRBD1 (6 bases). The V gene lost 4 bases and the J gene lost 8 bases, with 12 bases spanning the gap. The CDR3 has 12 residues. Germline values: CDR1 SGHTS, CDR2 YDEGEE. Written as DNA, the CDR3 is TGTGCCAGCAGCACTTACAGGGAAGAAGCTTTCTTT. This sequence encodes CASSTYREEAFF.

The V gene is TRBV11-3, the J gene TRBJ2-3; TRBD1 aligns across 11 bases. The V segment lost 5 bases and the J segment 6 bases; nucleotides outside the gene matches: 7. CDR1 and CDR2 (germline): SGHNT, YENEEA. The CDR3 covers 15 residues. CDR3 amino acids: CASSPRTGGADTQYF. The DNA of the CDR3 is TGTGCCAGCAGCCCGAGGACAGGGGGCGCGGATACGCAGTATTTT. The full variable domain, its missing parts supplied by reference TRBV11-3 and TRBJ2-3, is EAGVVQSPRYKIIEKKQPVAFWCNPISGHNTLYWYLQNLGQGPELLIRYENEEAVDDSQLPKDRFSAERLKGVDSTLKIQPAELGDSAVYLCASSPRTGGADTQYFGPGTRLTVL.